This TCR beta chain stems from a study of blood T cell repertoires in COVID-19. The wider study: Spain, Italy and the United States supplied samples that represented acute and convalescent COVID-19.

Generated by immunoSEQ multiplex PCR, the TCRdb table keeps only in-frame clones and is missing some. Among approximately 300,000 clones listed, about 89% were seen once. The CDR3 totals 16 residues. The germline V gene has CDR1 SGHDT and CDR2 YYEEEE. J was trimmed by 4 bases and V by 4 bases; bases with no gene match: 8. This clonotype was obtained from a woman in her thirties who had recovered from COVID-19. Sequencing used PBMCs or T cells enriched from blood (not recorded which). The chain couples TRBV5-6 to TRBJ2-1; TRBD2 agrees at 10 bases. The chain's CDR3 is CASSKETSGVYNEQFF. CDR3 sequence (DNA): TGTGCCAGCAGCAAAGAAACTAGCGGGGTATACAATGAGCAGTTCTTC.